The TCR beta chain under discussion was sequenced for a study of blood T cells in healthy people across ages (dated by TCRdb to the mid-2010s). Notes on the research overall: In model experiments, roughly one uniquely barcoded TCR beta cDNA molecule per two T cells was captured by template switching. Using deep sequencing normalized with unique cDNA molecular identifiers, the study measured how TCR beta repertoire diversity changes with age. Four age groups were formed from the donors: young (average around 15 years), middle-aged (approximately 39), aged (62) and long-lived (82). To avoid experimental bias, donors of different ages were distributed randomly across sequencing lanes. Two additional independent replicas of 1 million unique cDNA reads from the same blood draw were analyzed for two donors (one aged 18 to 29 and one aged 80 or older). What the work shows at the level of the full study, not this receptor alone: There was a strong correlation between observed TCR beta diversity and the percentage of naive T cells measured by flow cytometry. Bulk unsorted PBMC profiling prevented conclusive comparison of naive and antigen-experienced compartments. The CMV infection status of donors was not known, potentially confounding age-related changes in expanded clonotypes. Estimates of total diversity based on one million sequenced T cells were regarded as lower bounds and as underestimates. As age increased, observed TCR beta diversity per million T cells dropped in a roughly linear way, and a significant reduction was already evident by age approximately 40. Compared with the aged group, the long-lived group had more naive CD4+ T cells, fewer expanded clones and increased TCR diversity, a pattern suggesting age selection.

Library creation used 5' RACE. These reads were obtained on an Illumina HiSeq 2500. A second about 6 to 11 cycle PCR used a sample-barcoded 5' primer and a J-beta primer mix. A unique molecular identifier was introduced onto each TCR beta cDNA molecule by a template-switch 5' adaptor carrying 12 random nucleotides. Each sample yielded at least 3 million CDR3-containing paired-end reads. The Mint cDNA synthesis kit, primed by a TRBC-specific oligonucleotide, was used to synthesize first-strand cDNA from all RNA. All cDNA was treated with uracil-DNA glycosylase and then went through a first 18-cycle PCR with the universal primers M1SS and BC2_uni_R. In the authors' own workflow: Each sample was normalized by randomly selecting 1 million high-quality reads, each carrying a distinct molecular identifier. Instead of being binned into consensus sequences, reads with shared molecular identifiers were discarded. MiTCR, with a Q25 quality threshold and the strictest error-elimination algorithm, was used for CDR3 identification, clonotype clustering and error correction. Lower-bound total TCR beta diversity was estimated with a nonparametric unseen species model using Euler transformation. TCRdb handled the public reads itself, with Q25 trimming in fastp and clone calling in MiXCR, and kept productive beta chains. Duplicate CDR3 protein sequences are folded into a single record with the most common DNA and genes. TCRdb, not the original authors, processed these V and J calls. The sample table shows nearly 800,000 distinct CDR3 sequences, and 56% are seen once. Roughly 24% of the sample belongs to the ten largest clones.

This clonotype was detected a few times. Its cognate antigen has yet to be identified. The input lacks base qualities; no much larger clone sits a single base away. Donors were around 37 systemically healthy Caucasian individuals from Russia aged 6 to 90 years. About 9.6 milliliters of peripheral blood were collected from each donor into EDTA-treated Vacutainer tubes. Ficoll-Paque density-gradient centrifugation was used to isolate PBMCs, with at least 6 million obtained per sample. Trizol reagent was used to extract total RNA from the PBMCs, yielding at least 6 micrograms per sample. The percentages of naive CD45RAhigh/CD27high T cells were determined by flow cytometry on a PBMC aliquot from every donor. Including cysteine and phenylalanine, the CDR3 has 15 amino acids. The read is trimmed to its CDR3 DNA, 45 bases read in frame from base 1. The germline V and J ends show losses of 5 bases and 8 bases respectively, and no gene match explains 7 bases of the junction. The germline V gene encodes CDR1 MDHEN and CDR2 SYDVKM.

This sequence was found in a man in his forties or fifties in good health. The sequence joins TRBV28 to TRBJ2-1; 12 of the junction bases match TRBD2. The sample taken for sequencing was blood. At the DNA level, the sequence is TGTGCCAGCAGTAAGACTAGCGGGAGTATCGATGAGCAGTTCTTC. Translated, it gives CASSKTSGSIDEQFF.